A selection of T cell receptor beta chains follows, all from one sample in a study of blood T cell repertoires in COVID-19. Using immunoSEQ multiplex PCR, the repertoire was profiled, and TCRdb retains in-frame clones only, with some absent. The sample contains about 33,000 clones, 84% of which appear only once. What was sequenced was peripheral blood. These receptors were obtained from a human donor in a cohort sampled during active COVID-19. The CDR3 runs from the conserved cysteine through the conserved F or W. D genes are given only for firm matches. Not all rows give a size; the values are once, few, many and, for expanded clones, a class.

D	V	J	size	CDR3	DNA
.	TRBV6-5	TRBJ2-3	once	CASTQRRGHTDTQYF	TGTGCCAGCACCCAACGGCGGGGGCACACAGATACGCAGTATTTT
.	TRBV27	TRBJ2-3	.	CASSLSGAADTQYF	TGTGCCAGCAGTTTATCTGGGGCGGCAGATACGCAGTATTTT
.	TRBV5-1	TRBJ2-1	.	CASSWGLSSNEQFF	TGCGCCAGCAGCTGGGGCTTGTCATCCAATGAGCAGTTCTTC
.	TRBV19	TRBJ2-7	.	CASSIPGVSYEQYF	TGTGCCAGTAGTATCCCGGGGGTCAGTTACGAGCAGTACTTC
.	TRBV6-5	TRBJ2-1	.	CASSSGTRNNEQFF	TGTGCCAGCAGTTCCGGGACTCGTAACAATGAGCAGTTCTTC
TRBD1	TRBV5-1	TRBJ2-3	.	CASSLGQGSDTQYF	TGCGCCAGCAGCTTGGGACAGGGATCAGATACGCAGTATTTT
.	TRBV12-3/TRBV12-4	TRBJ2-5	once	CASSSSVETQYF	TGTGCCAGCAGTTCTAGCGTAGAGACCCAGTACTTC
.	TRBV11-2	TRBJ1-6	.	CASSLTGRSPLHF	TGTGCCAGCAGCTTAACAGGGCGCTCACCCCTCCACTTT
.	TRBV18	TRBJ1-6	few	CASSPGSGRGDSPLHF	TGTGCCAGCTCACCGGGCAGTGGGAGGGGGGATTCACCCCTCCACTTT
.	TRBV20-1	TRBJ2-5	.	CSAAWGAQYF	TGCAGTGCTGCATGGGGGGCCCAGTACTTC
TRBD1	TRBV3-1/TRBV3-2	TRBJ2-7	.	CASRRTGVRGEQYF	TGTGCCAGCAGACGGACAGGGGTGAGAGGCGAGCAGTACTTC
TRBD2	TRBV6-6	TRBJ2-2	.	CASSNSGGTTGELFF	TGTGCCAGCAGTAACTCGGGGGGTACCACCGGGGAGCTGTTTTTT
.	TRBV9	TRBJ2-7	.	CASSVGSAGGYEQYF	TGTGCCAGCAGCGTAGGGTCTGCAGGTGGCTACGAGCAGTACTTC
TRBD1	TRBV7-9	TRBJ2-7	.	CASSLSDRGQEQYF	TGTGCCAGCAGCCTCTCGGACAGGGGGCAAGAGCAGTACTTC
.	TRBV6-5	TRBJ2-1	.	CASRTYSSYNEQFF	TGTGCCAGCAGAACTTATAGCTCCTACAATGAGCAGTTCTTC
.	TRBV10-1	TRBJ2-7	few	CATSKSSYEQYF	TGCGCCACCAGCAAGAGCTCCTACGAGCAGTACTTC
.	TRBV14	TRBJ1-5	.	CASSQNLNQPQHF	TGTGCCAGCAGCCAAAATCTGAATCAGCCCCAGCATTTT
TRBD1	TRBV6-5	TRBJ2-5	.	CASSYSWDRVQETQYF	TGTGCCAGCAGTTACTCGTGGGACAGGGTACAAGAGACCCAGTACTTC
.	TRBV7-2	TRBJ2-7	.	CASSAYSYEQYF	TGTGCCAGCAGCGCCTACTCCTACGAGCAGTACTTC
TRBD2	TRBV27	TRBJ2-7	.	CASSFDPGGSYEQYF	TGTGCCAGCAGTTTTGACCCGGGGGGTTCCTACGAGCAGTACTTC
TRBD2	TRBV19	TRBJ2-4	.	CASSMALAGGLAKNIQYF	TGTGCCAGTAGTATGGCACTAGCGGGGGGGCTGGCCAAAAACATTCAGTACTTC
TRBD2	TRBV5-1	TRBJ2-5	.	CASSAPLAGLGETQYF	TGCGCCAGCAGCGCCCCACTAGCGGGGTTGGGAGAGACCCAGTACTTC
.	TRBV7-2	TRBJ1-1	few	CASSFSRAEAFF	TGTGCCAGCAGCTTCTCCCGGGCTGAAGCTTTCTTT
.	TRBV11-2	TRBJ2-1	.	CASSFAFRTAEQFF	TGTGCCAGCAGCTTCGCTTTTCGGACAGCCGAGCAGTTCTTC
.	TRBV19	TRBJ1-3	.	CASSPTPVLTGNTIYF	TGTGCCAGTAGTCCGACTCCGGTTTTAACGGGAAACACCATATATTTT
.	TRBV19	TRBJ2-7	.	CASSIRGEVDEQYF	TGTGCCAGTAGTATTCGGGGAGAGGTCGACGAGCAGTACTTC
TRBD2	TRBV11-2	TRBJ2-1	.	CASSLDVGLGNEQFF	TGTGCCAGCAGCTTAGATGTGGGACTAGGTAATGAGCAGTTCTTC
.	TRBV3-1/TRBV3-2	TRBJ1-2	.	CASSQPWGGNYGYTF	TGTGCCAGCAGCCAACCCTGGGGGGGAAACTATGGCTACACCTTC
TRBD1	TRBV19	TRBJ2-7	.	CASSPGQGRSYEQYF	TGTGCCAGTAGTCCGGGACAGGGAAGGTCCTACGAGCAGTACTTC
TRBD2	TRBV27	TRBJ2-1	.	CASSLGGGRINEQFF	TGTGCCAGCAGTTTAGGCGGGGGACGAATCAATGAGCAGTTCTTC
TRBD1	TRBV4-3	TRBJ1-2	.	CASSHLGQGARGYTF	TGCGCCAGCAGCCACCTGGGACAGGGGGCGCGGGGCTACACCTTC
.	TRBV18	TRBJ2-7	.	CASSISQGEQYF	TGTGCCAGCTCCATATCACAGGGCGAGCAGTACTTC
TRBD1	TRBV11-2	TRBJ2-7	.	CASSSDRAQYF	TGTGCCAGCAGCTCGGACAGGGCGCAGTACTTC
TRBD1	TRBV28	TRBJ1-5	few	CASSLDRGDRSNQPQHF	TGTGCCAGCAGTTTAGACAGGGGGGACCGAAGCAATCAGCCCCAGCATTTT
TRBD2	TRBV27	TRBJ2-5	once	CASSLLASGDTKETQYF	TGTGCCAGCAGTTTATTGGCTAGCGGGGATACTAAAGAGACCCAGTACTTC
TRBD1	TRBV5-4	TRBJ1-2	once	CASSPNRGLDYGYTF	TGTGCCAGCAGCCCTAACAGGGGGCTGGACTATGGCTACACCTTC
.	TRBV21-1	TRBJ1-3	.	CASRKFRGARCSGNTIYF	TGTGCCAGCAGAAAATTTCGCGGAGCCCGGTGCTCTGGAAACACCATATATTTT
.	TRBV6-6	TRBJ2-2	.	CASSAPGIGTGELFF	TGTGCCAGCAGTGCGCCGGGGATTGGAACCGGGGAGCTGTTTTTT
TRBD2	TRBV19	TRBJ2-1	.	CASSITLKRGADNEQFF	TGTGCCAGTAGTATCACCCTAAAGCGGGGGGCGGACAATGAGCAGTTCTTC
.	TRBV19	TRBJ1-2	.	CASSRPGYGYTF	TGTGCCAGTAGTCGGCCGGGCTATGGCTACACCTTC
TRBD1	TRBV4-1	TRBJ1-2	.	CASSQGTGAFYGYTF	TGCGCCAGCAGCCAAGGGACAGGGGCTTTTTATGGCTACACCTTC
.	TRBV5-4	TRBJ2-5	.	CASTVRGTQETQYF	TGTGCCAGCACCGTAAGGGGGACACAAGAGACCCAGTACTTC
.	TRBV2	TRBJ1-3	few	CASSVMGAHGNTIYF	TGTGCCAGCAGTGTAATGGGGGCGCATGGAAACACCATATATTTT
.	TRBV7-2	TRBJ1-1	.	CASSLGRATEAFF	TGTGCCAGCAGCTTAGGCAGGGCAACTGAAGCTTTCTTT
TRBD1	TRBV27	TRBJ1-1	.	CASSLSPDRGTEAFF	TGTGCCAGCAGCTTATCCCCGGACAGGGGCACTGAAGCTTTCTTT
TRBD1	TRBV6-5	TRBJ1-5	.	CASSSGQPGWKPQHF	TGTGCCAGCAGTTCGGGACAGCCCGGGTGGAAGCCCCAGCATTTT
TRBD1	TRBV19	TRBJ2-3	.	CASRTGGTQYF	TGTGCCAGTAGGACAGGGGGAACGCAGTATTTT
.	TRBV5-1	TRBJ2-5	.	CASSSRDSIGDQYF	TGCGCCAGCAGTTCTCGGGACTCGATTGGGGACCAGTACTTC
.	TRBV27	TRBJ2-2	.	CASSFRGAPGELFF	TGTGCCAGCAGTTTTCGGGGGGCTCCCGGGGAGCTGTTTTTT
TRBD1	TRBV6-5	TRBJ2-1	.	CACKGTGFDEQFF	TGTGCCTGTAAGGGGACAGGGTTCGATGAGCAGTTCTTC
TRBD1	TRBV19	TRBJ1-4	.	CASRRTGGAGTNEKLFF	TGTGCCAGTAGGCGGACAGGGGGCGCTGGGACTAATGAAAAACTGTTTTTT
.	TRBV19	TRBJ2-7	.	CASSISWDTTRGEQYF	TGTGCCAGTAGTATAAGTTGGGACACGACCCGGGGCGAGCAGTACTTC
TRBD1	TRBV12-5	TRBJ1-4	.	CASGLATGASDEKLFF	TGTGCTAGTGGTTTGGCCACAGGGGCGTCGGATGAAAAACTGTTTTTT
TRBD1	TRBV5-6	TRBJ1-3	.	CASSWGQLSGNTIYF	TGTGCCAGCAGCTGGGGACAGCTCTCTGGAAACACCATATATTTT
TRBD1	TRBV30	TRBJ1-2	.	CAWSETGGGGYTF	TGTGCCTGGAGCGAAACAGGGGGCGGTGGCTACACCTTC